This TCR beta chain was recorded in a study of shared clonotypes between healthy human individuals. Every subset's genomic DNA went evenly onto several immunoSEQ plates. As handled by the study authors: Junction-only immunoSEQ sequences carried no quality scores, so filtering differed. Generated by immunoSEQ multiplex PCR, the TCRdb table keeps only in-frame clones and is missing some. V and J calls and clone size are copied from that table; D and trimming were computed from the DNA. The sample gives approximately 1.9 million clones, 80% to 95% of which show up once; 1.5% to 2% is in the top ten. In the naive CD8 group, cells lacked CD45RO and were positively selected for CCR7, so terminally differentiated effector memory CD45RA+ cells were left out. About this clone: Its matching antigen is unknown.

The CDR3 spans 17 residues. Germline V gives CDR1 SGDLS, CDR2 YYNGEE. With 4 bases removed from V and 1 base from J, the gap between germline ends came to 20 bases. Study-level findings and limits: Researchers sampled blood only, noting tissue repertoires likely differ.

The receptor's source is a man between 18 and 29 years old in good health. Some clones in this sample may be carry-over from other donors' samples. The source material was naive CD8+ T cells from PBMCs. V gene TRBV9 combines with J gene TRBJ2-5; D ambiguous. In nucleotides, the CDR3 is TGTGCCAGCAGCCCCCAAGCCTCCGGGTCAATCCAAGAGACCCAGTACTTC. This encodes CASSPQASGSIQETQYF.